This TCR beta chain was identified in a study of control samples from healthy donors and cancer patients. The repertoire was sequenced with immunoSEQ multiplex PCR; TCRdb's copy has only in-frame clones and lacks some. The repertoire holds around 130,000 clones, with 93% as singletons. CDR3 length: 15 amino acids. Germline trimming cut 4 bases from V and 4 bases from J; bases unmatched to any gene: 5. Germline CDR1 SGHRS, CDR2 YFSETQ. The V and J genes are TRBV5-1 and TRBJ2-5; TRBD1 agrees at 12 bases. The receptor was isolated from a man aged 45-65 years with head and neck cancer. The sequenced sample was PBMCs. This chain's CDR3 is CASSTRDRGRETQYF. DNA of the CDR3: TGCGCCAGCAGCACGCGGGACAGGGGGCGAGAGACCCAGTACTTC.